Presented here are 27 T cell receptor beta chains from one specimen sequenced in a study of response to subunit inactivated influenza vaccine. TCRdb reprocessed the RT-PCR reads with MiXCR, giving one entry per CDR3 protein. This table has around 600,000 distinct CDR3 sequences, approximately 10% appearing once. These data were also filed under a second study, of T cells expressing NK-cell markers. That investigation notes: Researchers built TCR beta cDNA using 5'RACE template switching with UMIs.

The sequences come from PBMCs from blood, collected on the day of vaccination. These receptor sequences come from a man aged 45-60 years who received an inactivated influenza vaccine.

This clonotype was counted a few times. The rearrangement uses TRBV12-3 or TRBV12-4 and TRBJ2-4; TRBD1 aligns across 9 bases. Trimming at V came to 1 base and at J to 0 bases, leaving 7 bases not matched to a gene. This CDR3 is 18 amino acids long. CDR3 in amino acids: CASSLGTGALRAKNIQYF. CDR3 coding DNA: TGTGCCAGCAGTTTAGGGACAGGGGCCCTCCGAGCCAAAAACATTCAGTACTTC.

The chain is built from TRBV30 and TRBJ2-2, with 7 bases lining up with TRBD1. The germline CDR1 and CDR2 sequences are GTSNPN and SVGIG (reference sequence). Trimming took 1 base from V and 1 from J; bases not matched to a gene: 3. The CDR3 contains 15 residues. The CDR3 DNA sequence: TGTGCCTGGAGTGAAGGGGGCCGGAACACCGGGGAGCTGTTTTTT. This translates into CAWSEGGRNTGELFF.

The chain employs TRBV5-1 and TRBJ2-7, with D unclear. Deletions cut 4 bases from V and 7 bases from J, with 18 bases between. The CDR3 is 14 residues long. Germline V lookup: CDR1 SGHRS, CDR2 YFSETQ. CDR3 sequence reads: CASSAQTPPWEQYF. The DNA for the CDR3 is TGCGCCAGCAGCGCCCAGACACCGCCGTGGGAGCAGTACTTC.

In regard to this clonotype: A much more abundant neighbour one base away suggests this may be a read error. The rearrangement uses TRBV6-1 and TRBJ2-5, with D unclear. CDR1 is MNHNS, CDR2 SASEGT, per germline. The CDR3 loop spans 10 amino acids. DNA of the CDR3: TGTGCCAGCAGGGAAGAGGCCCAGTACTTC. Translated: CASREEAQYF.

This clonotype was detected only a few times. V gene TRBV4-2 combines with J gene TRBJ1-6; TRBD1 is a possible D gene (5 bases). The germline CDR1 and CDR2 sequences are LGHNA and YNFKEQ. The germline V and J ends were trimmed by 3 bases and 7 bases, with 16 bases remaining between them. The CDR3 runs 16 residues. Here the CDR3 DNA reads TGTGCCAGCAGCCAGGCATTGGCAGGGCAGAATTCACCCCTCCACTTT. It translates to CASSQALAGQNSPLHF.

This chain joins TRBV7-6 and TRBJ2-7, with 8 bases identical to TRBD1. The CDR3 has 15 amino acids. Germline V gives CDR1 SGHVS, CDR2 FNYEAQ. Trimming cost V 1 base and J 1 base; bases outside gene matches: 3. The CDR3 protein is CASSLGTGTSYEQYF. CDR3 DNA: TGTGCCAGCAGCTTAGGGACAGGGACATCCTACGAGCAGTACTTC.

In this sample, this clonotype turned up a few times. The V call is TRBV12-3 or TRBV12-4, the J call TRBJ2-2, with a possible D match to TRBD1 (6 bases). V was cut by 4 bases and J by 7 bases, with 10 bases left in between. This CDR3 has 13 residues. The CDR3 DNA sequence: TGTGCCAGCAGTTCAGGGGTTTTCGGGGAGCTGTTTTTT. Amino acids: CASSSGVFGELFF.

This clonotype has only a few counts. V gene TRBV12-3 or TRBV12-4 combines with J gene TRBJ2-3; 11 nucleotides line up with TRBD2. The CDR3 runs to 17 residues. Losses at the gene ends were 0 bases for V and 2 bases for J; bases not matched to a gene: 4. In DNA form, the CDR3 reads TGTGCCAGCAGTTTAGCCGCTAGCGGGGGGAACACAGATACGCAGTATTTT. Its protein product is CASSLAASGGNTDTQYF.

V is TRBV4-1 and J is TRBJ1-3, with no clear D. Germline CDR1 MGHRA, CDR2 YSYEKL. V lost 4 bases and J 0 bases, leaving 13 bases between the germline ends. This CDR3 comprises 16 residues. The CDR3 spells CASSPRSDSSGNTIYF. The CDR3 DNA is TGCGCCAGCAGCCCTCGATCGGATTCCTCTGGAAACACCATATATTTT.

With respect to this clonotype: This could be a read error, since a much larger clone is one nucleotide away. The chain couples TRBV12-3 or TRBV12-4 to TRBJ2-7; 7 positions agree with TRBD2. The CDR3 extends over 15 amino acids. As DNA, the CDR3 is TGTGCCAGCAGTTTTATGGTCGGGACTATCGACGACCAGTACTTC. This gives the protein CASSFMVGTIDDQYF.

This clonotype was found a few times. Written as DNA, the CDR3 is TGCGCCAGCAGCTTGCAGGGTTCAAGTGCCACTGAAGCTTTCTTT. It encodes CASSLQGSSATEAFF. The genes are TRBV5-1 and TRBJ1-1, with D possibly matching TRBD1 (5 bases). This CDR3 has 15 amino acids. V was shortened by 1 base and J by 4 bases, with 14 bases between the two germline ends. CDR1 and CDR2 from the germline V gene are SGHRS and YFSETQ.

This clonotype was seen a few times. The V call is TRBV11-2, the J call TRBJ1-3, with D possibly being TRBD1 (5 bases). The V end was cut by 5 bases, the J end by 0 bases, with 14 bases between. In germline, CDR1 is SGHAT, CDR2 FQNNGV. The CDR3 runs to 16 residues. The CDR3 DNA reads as TGTGCCAGCAGCCCCCGAAGGAGGGGCTCTGGAAACACCATATATTTT. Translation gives CASSPRRRGSGNTIYF.

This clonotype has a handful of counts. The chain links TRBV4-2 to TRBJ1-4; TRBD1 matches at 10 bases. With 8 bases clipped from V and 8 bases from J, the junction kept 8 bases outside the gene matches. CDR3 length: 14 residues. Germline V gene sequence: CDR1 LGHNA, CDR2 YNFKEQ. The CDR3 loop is CASGRGTGVEKLFF. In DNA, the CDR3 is TGTGCCAGCGGACGCGGGACAGGGGTAGAAAAACTGTTTTTT.

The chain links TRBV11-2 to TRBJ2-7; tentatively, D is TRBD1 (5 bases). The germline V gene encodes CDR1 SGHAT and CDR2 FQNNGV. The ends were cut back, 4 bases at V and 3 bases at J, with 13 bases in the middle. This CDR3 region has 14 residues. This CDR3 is CASSSNRRVYEQYF. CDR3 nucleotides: TGTGCCAGCAGCTCCAACAGGCGCGTCTACGAGCAGTACTTC.

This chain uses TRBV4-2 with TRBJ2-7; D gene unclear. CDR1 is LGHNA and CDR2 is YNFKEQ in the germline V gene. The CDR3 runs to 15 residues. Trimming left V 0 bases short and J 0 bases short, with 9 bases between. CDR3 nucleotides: TGTGCCAGCAGCCAAGAAAACGGCCTCTCCTACGAGCAGTACTTC. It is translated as CASSQENGLSYEQYF.

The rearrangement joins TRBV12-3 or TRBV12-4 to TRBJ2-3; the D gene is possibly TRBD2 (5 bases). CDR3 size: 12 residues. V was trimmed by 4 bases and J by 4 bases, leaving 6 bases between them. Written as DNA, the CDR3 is TGTGCCAGCAGTTGGGAGTCAGATACGCAGTATTTT. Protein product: CASSWESDTQYF.

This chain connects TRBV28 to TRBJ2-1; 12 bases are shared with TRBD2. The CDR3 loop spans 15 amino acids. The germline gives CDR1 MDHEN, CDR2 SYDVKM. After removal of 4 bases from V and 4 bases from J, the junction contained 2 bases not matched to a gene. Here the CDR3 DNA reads TGTGCCAGCAGTTCTAGCGGGAGGGATTACAATGAGCAGTTCTTC. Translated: CASSSSGRDYNEQFF.

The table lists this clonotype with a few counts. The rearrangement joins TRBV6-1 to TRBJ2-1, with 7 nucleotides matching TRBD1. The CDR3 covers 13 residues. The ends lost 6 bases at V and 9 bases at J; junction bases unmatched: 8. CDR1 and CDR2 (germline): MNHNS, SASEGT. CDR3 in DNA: TGTGCCAGCAGATCTACAGGGGCGGGTGAGCAGTTCTTC. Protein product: CASRSTGAGEQFF.

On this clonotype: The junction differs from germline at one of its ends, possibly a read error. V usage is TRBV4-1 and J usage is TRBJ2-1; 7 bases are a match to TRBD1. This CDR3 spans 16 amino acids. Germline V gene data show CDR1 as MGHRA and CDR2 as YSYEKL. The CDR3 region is CASSQMFGQAYHEQFF. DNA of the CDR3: TGCGCCAGCAGCCAGATGTTTGGACAGGCCTACCATGAGCAGTTCTTC.

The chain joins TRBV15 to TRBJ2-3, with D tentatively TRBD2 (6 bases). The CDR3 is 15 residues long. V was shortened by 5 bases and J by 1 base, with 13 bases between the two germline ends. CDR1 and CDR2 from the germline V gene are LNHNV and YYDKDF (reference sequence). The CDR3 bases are TGTGCCACCAGCGCCCGACTAGTCCGCACAGATACGCAGTATTTT. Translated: CATSARLVRTDTQYF.

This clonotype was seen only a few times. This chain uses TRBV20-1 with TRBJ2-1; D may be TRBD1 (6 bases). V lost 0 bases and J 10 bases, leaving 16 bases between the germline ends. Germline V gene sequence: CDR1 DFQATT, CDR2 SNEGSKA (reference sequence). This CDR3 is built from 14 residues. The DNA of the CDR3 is TGCAGTGCTAGAGATCTCGGGGACACTAGAGAGCAGTTCTTC. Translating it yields CSARDLGDTREQFF.

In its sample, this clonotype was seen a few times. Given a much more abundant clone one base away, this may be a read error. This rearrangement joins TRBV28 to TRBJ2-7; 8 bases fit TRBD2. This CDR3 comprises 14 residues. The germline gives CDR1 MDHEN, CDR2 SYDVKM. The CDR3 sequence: CATDRGGDFSEQHF. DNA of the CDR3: TGTGCCACAGACCGGGGGGGGGACTTTTCCGAGCAGCACTTC.

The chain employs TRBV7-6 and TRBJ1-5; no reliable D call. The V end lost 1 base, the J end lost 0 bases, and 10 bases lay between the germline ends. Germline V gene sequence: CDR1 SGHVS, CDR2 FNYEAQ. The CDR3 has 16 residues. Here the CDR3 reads CASSLGPLNSNQPQHF. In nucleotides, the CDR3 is TGTGCCAGCAGCTTAGGCCCCCTTAATAGCAATCAGCCCCAGCATTTT.

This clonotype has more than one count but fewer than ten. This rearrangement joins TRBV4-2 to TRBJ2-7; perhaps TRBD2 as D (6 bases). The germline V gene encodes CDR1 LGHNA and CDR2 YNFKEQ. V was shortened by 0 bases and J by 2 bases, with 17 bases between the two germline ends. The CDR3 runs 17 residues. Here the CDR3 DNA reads TGTGCCAGCAGCCAAGAGGGGGAGGACTTCGGGACCTACGAGCAGTACTTC. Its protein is CASSQEGEDFGTYEQYF.

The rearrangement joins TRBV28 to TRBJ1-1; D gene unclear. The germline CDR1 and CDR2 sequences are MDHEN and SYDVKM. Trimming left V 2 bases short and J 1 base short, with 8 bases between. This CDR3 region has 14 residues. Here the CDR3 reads CASSLSRKNTEAFF. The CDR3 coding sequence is TGTGCCAGCAGTTTAAGCAGGAAGAACACTGAAGCTTTCTTT. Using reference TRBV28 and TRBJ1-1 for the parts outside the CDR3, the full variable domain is DVKVTQSSRYLVKRTGEKVFLECVQDMDHENMFWYRQDPGLGLRLIYFSYDVKMKEKGDIPEGYSVSREKKERFSLILESASTNQTSMYLCASSLSRKNTEAFFGQGTRLTVV.

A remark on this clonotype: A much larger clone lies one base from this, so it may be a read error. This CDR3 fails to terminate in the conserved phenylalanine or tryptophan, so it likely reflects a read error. The CDR3 reads CASGDRTGELFL. CDR3 bases: TGCGCCAGCGGCGACAGGACCGGGGAGCTGTTTCTT. This sequence joins TRBV5-1 and TRBJ2-2; possibly TRBD1 for D (6 bases). This CDR3 spans 12 amino acids. Germline CDR1 and CDR2: SGHRS and YFSETQ. V dropped 7 bases and J dropped 5 bases, with 9 bases sitting between them.

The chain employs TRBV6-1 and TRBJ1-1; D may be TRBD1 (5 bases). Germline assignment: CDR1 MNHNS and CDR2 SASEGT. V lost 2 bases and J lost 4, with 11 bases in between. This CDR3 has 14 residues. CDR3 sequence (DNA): TGTGCCAGCAGTGAATTGGGGGAAAGCACTGAAGCTTTCTTT. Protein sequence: CASSELGESTEAFF.